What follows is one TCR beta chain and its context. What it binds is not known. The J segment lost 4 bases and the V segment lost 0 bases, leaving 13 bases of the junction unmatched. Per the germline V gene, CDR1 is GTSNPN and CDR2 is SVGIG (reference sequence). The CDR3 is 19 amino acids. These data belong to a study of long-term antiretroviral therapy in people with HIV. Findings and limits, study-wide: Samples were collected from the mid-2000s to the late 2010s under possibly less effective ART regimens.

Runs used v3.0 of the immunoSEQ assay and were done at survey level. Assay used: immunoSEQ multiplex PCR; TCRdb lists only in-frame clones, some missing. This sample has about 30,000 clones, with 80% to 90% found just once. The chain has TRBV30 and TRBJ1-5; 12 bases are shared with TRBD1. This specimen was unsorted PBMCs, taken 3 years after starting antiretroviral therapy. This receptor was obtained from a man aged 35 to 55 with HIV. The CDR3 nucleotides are TGTGCCTGGAGTGTACAAAGTGGGACAGGGGGCAAAATTAATCAGCCCCAGCATTTT. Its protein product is CAWSVQSGTGGKINQPQHF.